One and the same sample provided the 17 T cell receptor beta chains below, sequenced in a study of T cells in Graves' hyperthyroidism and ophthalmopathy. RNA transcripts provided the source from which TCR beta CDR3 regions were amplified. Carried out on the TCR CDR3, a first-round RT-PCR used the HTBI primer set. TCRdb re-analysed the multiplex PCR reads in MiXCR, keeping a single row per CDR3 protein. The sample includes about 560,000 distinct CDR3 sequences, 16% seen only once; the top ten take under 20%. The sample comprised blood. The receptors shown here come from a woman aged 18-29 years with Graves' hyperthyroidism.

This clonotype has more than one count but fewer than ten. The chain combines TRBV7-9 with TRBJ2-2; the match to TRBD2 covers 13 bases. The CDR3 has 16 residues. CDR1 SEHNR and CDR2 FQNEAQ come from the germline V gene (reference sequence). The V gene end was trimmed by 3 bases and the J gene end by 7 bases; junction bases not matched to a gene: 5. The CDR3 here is CASSLGTSGVLGELFF. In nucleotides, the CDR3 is TGTGCCAGCAGCTTGGGGACTAGCGGGGTTCTCGGGGAGCTGTTTTTT.

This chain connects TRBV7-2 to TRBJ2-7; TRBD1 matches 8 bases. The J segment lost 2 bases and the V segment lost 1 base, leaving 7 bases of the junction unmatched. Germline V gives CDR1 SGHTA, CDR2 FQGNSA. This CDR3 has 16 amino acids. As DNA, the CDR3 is TGTGCCAGCAGCTTAGGGCCGGGACAGGTAACCTACGAGCAGTACTTC. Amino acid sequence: CASSLGPGQVTYEQYF.

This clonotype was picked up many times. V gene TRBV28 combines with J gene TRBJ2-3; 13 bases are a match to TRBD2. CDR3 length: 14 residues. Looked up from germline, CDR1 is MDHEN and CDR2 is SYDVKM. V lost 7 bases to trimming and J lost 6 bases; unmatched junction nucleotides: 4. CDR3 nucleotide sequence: TGTGCCAGCATAGAGACTAGCGGGAGGGATACGCAGTATTTT. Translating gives CASIETSGRDTQYF.

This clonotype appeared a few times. The CDR3 here is CASSLATGMNTEAFF. The CDR3 coding sequence is TGTGCCAGCAGCTTAGCGACAGGAATGAACACTGAAGCTTTCTTT. The chain carries TRBV7-8 and TRBJ1-1; TRBD1 might be the D (6 bases). Trimming took off 0 bases at V and 0 bases at J, with 8 bases between the two ends. The CDR3 is made up of 15 amino acids. CDR1 is SGHVS, CDR2 FQNEAQ, per germline.

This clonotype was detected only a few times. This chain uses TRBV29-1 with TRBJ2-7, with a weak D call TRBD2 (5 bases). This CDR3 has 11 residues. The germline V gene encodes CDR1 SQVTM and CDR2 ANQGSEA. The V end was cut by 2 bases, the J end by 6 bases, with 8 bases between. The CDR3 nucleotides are TGCAGCGTTGAACTAGCAGCCGAGCAGTACTTC. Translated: CSVELAAEQYF.

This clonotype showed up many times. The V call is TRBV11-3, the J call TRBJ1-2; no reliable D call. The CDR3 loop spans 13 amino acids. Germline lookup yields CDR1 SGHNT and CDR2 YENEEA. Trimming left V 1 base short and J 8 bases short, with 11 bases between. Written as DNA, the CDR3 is TGTGCCAGCAGCTTAGCCCTGCGAGGGGGCTACACCTTC. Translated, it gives CASSLALRGGYTF.

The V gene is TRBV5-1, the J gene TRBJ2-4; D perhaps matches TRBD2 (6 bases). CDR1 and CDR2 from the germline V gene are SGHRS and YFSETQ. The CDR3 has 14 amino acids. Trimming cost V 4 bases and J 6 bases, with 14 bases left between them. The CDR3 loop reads CASSPLGSSNIQYF. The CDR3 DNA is TGCGCCAGCAGCCCACTCGGGAGTTCAAACATTCAGTACTTC.

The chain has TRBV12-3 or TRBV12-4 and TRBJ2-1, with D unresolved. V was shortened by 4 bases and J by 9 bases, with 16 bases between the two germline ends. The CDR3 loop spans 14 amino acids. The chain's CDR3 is CASSSRAESSEQFF. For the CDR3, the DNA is TGTGCCAGCAGTTCCCGGGCCGAAAGTAGTGAGCAGTTCTTC.

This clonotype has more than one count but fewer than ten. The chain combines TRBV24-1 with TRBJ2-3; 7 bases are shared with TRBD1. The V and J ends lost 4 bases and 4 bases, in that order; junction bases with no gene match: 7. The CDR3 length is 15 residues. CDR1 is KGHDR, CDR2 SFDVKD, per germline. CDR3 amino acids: CATSEQQGMADTQYF. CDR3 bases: TGTGCCACCAGTGAGCAACAGGGGATGGCAGATACGCAGTATTTT.

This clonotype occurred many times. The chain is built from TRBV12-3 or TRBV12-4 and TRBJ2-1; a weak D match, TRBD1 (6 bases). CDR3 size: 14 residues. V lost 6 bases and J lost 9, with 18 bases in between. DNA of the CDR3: TGTGCCAGCAGCATTTCGAGGGGGAACGGTGAGCAGTTCTTC. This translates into CASSISRGNGEQFF.

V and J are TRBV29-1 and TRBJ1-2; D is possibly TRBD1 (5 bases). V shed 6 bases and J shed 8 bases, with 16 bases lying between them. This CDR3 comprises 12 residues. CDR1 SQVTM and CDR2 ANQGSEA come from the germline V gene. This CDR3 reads CSVAGTASGYTF. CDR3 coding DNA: TGCAGCGTCGCCGGGACGGCGAGCGGCTACACCTTC.

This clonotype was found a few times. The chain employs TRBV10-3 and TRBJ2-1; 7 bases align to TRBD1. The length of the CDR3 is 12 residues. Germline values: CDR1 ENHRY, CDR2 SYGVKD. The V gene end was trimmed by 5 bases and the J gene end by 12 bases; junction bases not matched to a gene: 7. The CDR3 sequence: CAISRQGRGQFF. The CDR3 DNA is TGTGCCATCAGTAGACAGGGTCGTGGGCAGTTCTTC.

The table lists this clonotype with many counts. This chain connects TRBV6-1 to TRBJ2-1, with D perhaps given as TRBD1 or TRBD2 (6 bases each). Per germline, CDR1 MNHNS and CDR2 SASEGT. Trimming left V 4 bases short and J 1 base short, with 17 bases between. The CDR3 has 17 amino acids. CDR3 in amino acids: CASSGPYQGRSYNEQFF. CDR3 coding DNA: TGTGCCAGCAGTGGCCCGTATCAGGGGAGGTCCTACAATGAGCAGTTCTTC.

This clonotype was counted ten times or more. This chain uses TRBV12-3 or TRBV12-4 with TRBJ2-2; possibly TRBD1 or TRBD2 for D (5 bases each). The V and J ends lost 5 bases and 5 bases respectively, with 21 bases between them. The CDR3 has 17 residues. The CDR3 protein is CASSQPGRLFGTGELFF. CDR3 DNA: TGTGCCAGCAGTCAGCCGGGACGACTGTTTGGTACCGGGGAGCTGTTTTTT.

CDR3 coding DNA: TGTGCCTCACATACCCCACAAGAGACCCAGTACTTC. This translates into CASHTPQETQYF. V gene TRBV30 combines with J gene TRBJ2-5; unclear D gene. Trimming stripped 7 bases from V and 2 bases from J, with 11 bases between. The germline V gene has CDR1 GTSNPN and CDR2 SVGIG (reference sequence). This CDR3 has 12 residues. The full variable domain, in which reference TRBV30 and TRBJ2-5 provide the parts outside the CDR3, is SQTIHQWPATLVQPVGSPLSLECTVEGTSNPNLYWYRQAAGRGLQLLFYSVGIGQISSEVPQNLSASRPQDRQFILSSKKLLLSDSGFYLCASHTPQETQYFGPGTRLLVL.

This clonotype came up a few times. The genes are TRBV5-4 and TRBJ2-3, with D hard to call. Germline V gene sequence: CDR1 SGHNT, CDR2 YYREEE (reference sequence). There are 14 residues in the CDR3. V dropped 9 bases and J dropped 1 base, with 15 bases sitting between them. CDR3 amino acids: CATTWVGGTDTQYF. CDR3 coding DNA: TGTGCCACTACCTGGGTTGGGGGCACAGATACGCAGTATTTT.

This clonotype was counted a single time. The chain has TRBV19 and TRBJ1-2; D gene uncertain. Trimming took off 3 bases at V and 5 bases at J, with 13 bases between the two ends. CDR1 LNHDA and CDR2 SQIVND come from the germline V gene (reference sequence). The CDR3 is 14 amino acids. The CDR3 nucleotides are TGTGCCAGTAGTATGGAACAGAGGAATTATGGCTACACCTTC. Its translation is CASSMEQRNYGYTF.